This TCR beta chain was captured in a study of neurological immune-mediated disorders. This clonotype has more than one count but fewer than ten. The ends were cut back, 1 base at V and 4 bases at J, with 13 bases in the middle. CDR3 size: 15 residues. Germline CDR1 is SGHVS and CDR2 is FNYEAQ. It was by 5'RACE with 10-nucleotide random UMIs that the cDNA was made. TCRdb ran MiXCR on the 5' RACE reads and lists one entry per CDR3 protein. This table holds 31,000 or so distinct CDR3 sequences, over 4% found once. The source is a man younger than 35 in good health. Sequenced material: PBMCs. The chain employs TRBV7-6 and TRBJ1-1, with D possibly TRBD1 on 6 matching bases. The CDR3 loop reads CASSLVTQGSTEAFF. The DNA of the CDR3 is TGTGCCAGCAGCTTAGTCACGCAGGGGAGCACTGAAGCTTTCTTT.